These T cell receptor beta chains were read from a single sample in a study of blood T cell repertoires in COVID-19. Clones were sequenced by immunoSEQ multiplex PCR, and TCRdb holds only the in-frame ones, with some missing. The sample records roughly 150,000 clones, roughly 88% being singletons. The sample was peripheral blood. All receptors derive from a man younger than 30 with acute or convalescent COVID-19. Both conserved end residues are part of each CDR3. The D gene is left open where the match is weak. Size is stated for part of the rows, as once, few or many counts, or as a class when the clone is expanded.

>.|TRBJ2-1|12|TRBV3-1/TRBV3-2|.
CASRDFYNEQFF
TGTGCCAGCCGGGACTTCTACAATGAGCAGTTCTTC
>TRBD1|TRBJ1-5|19|TRBV19|once
CASSIRKGQSRYSNQPQHF
TGTGCCAGTAGTATCAGGAAGGGACAGTCCAGATATAGCAATCAGCCCCAGCATTTT
>TRBD2|TRBJ2-7|17|TRBV27|.
CASSLSGTSPLAYEQYF
TGTGCCAGCAGTTTAAGCGGGACTAGCCCCCTCGCCTACGAGCAGTACTTC
>.|TRBJ1-6|12|TRBV5-1|.
CASSEGVSPLHF
TGCGCCAGCAGCGAAGGGGTGTCACCCCTCCACTTT
>TRBD2|TRBJ2-7|15|TRBV15|.
CATSRERGETYEQYF
TGTGCCACCAGCAGAGAACGGGGGGAAACCTACGAGCAGTACTTC
>.|TRBJ2-1|14|TRBV11-2|.
CASSRLPGRNEQFF
TGTGCCAGCAGCCGCCTCCCGGGGAGGAATGAGCAGTTCTTC
>.|TRBJ2-6|16|TRBV27|.
CASSLLGQAGANVLTF
TGTGCCAGCAGTTTACTGGGACAAGCTGGGGCCAACGTCCTGACTTTC
>TRBD1|TRBJ1-2|15|TRBV25-1|.
CASSGKTGTVYGYTF
TGTGCCAGCAGTGGAAAAACCGGGACAGTCTATGGCTACACCTTC
>TRBD1|TRBJ1-6|14|TRBV3-1/TRBV3-2|.
CASSQGTGSSPLHF
TGTGCCAGCAGCCAAGGGACAGGTTCTTCACCCCTCCACTTT
>.|TRBJ1-5|14|TRBV6-5|.
CASSYGGSGQPQHF
TGTGCCAGCAGTTACGGGGGGTCCGGTCAGCCCCAGCATTTT
>TRBD1|TRBJ1-3|14|TRBV5-1|.
CASGDSASDDTIYF
TGCGCCAGCGGGGACAGCGCGTCTGATGACACCATATATTTT
>.|TRBJ2-1|16|TRBV19|once
CASSIDGASSYNEQFF
TGTGCCAGTAGTATAGACGGCGCTAGCTCCTACAATGAGCAGTTCTTC
>.|TRBJ1-1|14|TRBV4-1|.
CASSLDSVNTEAFF
TGCGCCAGCAGCCTCGACAGTGTTAACACTGAAGCTTTCTTT
>.|TRBJ1-6|15|TRBV28|.
CASRGGQGNNSPLHF
TGTGCCAGCAGGGGAGGCCAGGGAAATAATTCACCCCTCCACTTT
>.|TRBJ1-2|13|TRBV4-1|.
CASSQVTDYGYTF
TGCGCCAGCAGCCAAGTAACAGACTATGGCTACACCTTC
>.|TRBJ2-7|14|TRBV7-2|once
CASSLDGGSYEQYF
TGTGCCAGCAGCTTAGACGGCGGGTCCTACGAGCAGTACTTC
>.|TRBJ1-2|15|TRBV6-1|few
CASSDPTGTIYGYTF
TGTGCCAGCAGTGACCCGACAGGCACCATCTATGGCTACACCTTC
>.|TRBJ1-5|16|TRBV7-2|.
CASSGYRALSNQPQHF
TGTGCCAGCAGCGGATACAGGGCCCTTAGCAATCAGCCCCAGCATTTT
>.|TRBJ1-2|13|TRBV6-5|.
CASTVGIGYGYTF
TGTGCCAGCACAGTCGGGATCGGGTATGGCTACACCTTC
>TRBD1|TRBJ1-1|15|TRBV6-1|.
CASSEIRDRVTEAFF
TGTGCCAGCAGTGAAATTCGGGACAGGGTCACTGAAGCTTTCTTT
>.|TRBJ1-5|15|TRBV19|.
CASTLVPGAGQPQHF
TGTGCCAGTACTTTGGTCCCAGGGGCTGGTCAGCCCCAGCATTTT
>.|TRBJ1-3|15|TRBV5-1|.
CASSSSGDSGNTIYF
TGCGCCAGCAGCTCCTCAGGGGACTCTGGAAACACCATATATTTT
>TRBD1|TRBJ1-5|16|TRBV7-8|.
CASSRPRTGWDQPQHF
TGTGCCAGCAGCCGACCCCGGACAGGGTGGGATCAGCCCCAGCATTTT
>TRBD1|TRBJ1-6|14|TRBV2|once
CASSGGQLNSPLHF
TGTGCCAGCAGCGGGGGACAGCTTAATTCACCCCTCCACTTT
>.|TRBJ1-5|15|TRBV6-5|.
CASSWWGQGNQPQHF
TGTGCCAGCAGTTGGTGGGGGCAAGGGAATCAGCCCCAGCATTTT
>TRBD1|TRBJ1-3|19|TRBV5-1|.
CASRAGTGLAARLGNTIYF
TGCGCCAGCAGGGCCGGGACAGGGTTAGCAGCCCGGCTGGGAAACACCATATATTTT
>TRBD2|TRBJ2-1|14|TRBV24-1|.
CAIAETSATNEQFF
TGTGCCATCGCCGAGACTAGCGCTACCAATGAGCAGTTCTTC
>TRBD2|TRBJ2-3|16|TRBV19|.
CASSIAGLASPDTQYF
TGTGCCAGTAGTATAGCTGGACTAGCAAGCCCAGATACGCAGTATTTT
>TRBD1|TRBJ1-2|14|TRBV4-1|.
CASSQRRTGDGYTF
TGCGCCAGCAGCCAAAGGAGGACAGGGGATGGCTACACCTTC
>TRBD1|TRBJ1-3|19|TRBV4-1|.
CASSQEHIQGAHSGNTIYF
TGCGCCAGCAGCCAAGAACATATACAGGGGGCGCATTCTGGAAACACCATATATTTT
>TRBD1|TRBJ1-6|17|TRBV6-8|once
CASSLKDRSSYNSPLHF
TGTGCCAGCAGTTTAAAGGACAGGAGCTCCTATAATTCACCCCTCCACTTT
>.|TRBJ2-1|14|TRBV29-1|.
CSVPRVMTYNEQFF
TGCAGCGTCCCCCGAGTCATGACCTACAATGAGCAGTTCTTC
>TRBD1|TRBJ2-6|15|TRBV27|.
CASRGQGNPENVLTF
TGTGCCAGCAGGGGACAGGGGAACCCTGAGAACGTCCTGACTTTC
>TRBD1|TRBJ1-2|16|TRBV30|.
CASHPGQGGSIYGYTF
TGTGCCTCACACCCCGGACAGGGGGGCTCTATCTATGGCTACACCTTC
>.|TRBJ1-1|15|TRBV7-9|.
CASSSQGMYGTEAFF
TGTGCCAGCAGCTCACAGGGAATGTATGGCACTGAAGCTTTCTTT